This T cell receptor (beta chain) appears in the sequencing data of a study of blood T cell repertoires in COVID-19. The ends were cut back, 0 bases at V and 10 bases at J, with 16 bases in the middle. CDR3 length equals 16 residues. The germline gives CDR1 LGHNA, CDR2 YNFKEQ. Clones were sequenced by immunoSEQ multiplex PCR, and TCRdb holds only the in-frame ones, with some missing. The sample has under 200,000 clones, about 88% seen once. V gene TRBV4-2 combines with J gene TRBJ1-6; D gene unclear. The source material was peripheral blood. The source is a man aged 60-69 years with acute or convalescent COVID-19. CDR3 DNA: TGTGCCAGCAGCCAAGATGAGGGCAACCGGCGGTCACCCCTCCACTTT. This codes for CASSQDEGNRRSPLHF.